This T cell receptor (beta chain) was recorded in a study of Ad26.COV2.S vaccination and SARS-CoV-2 variants. Study summary: Doses of Ad26.COV2.S were injected into muscle once or twice, 56 days apart.

Sample treatment: approximately 18 received Ad26.COV2.S at low or high dose, single or two shots; 5 received placebo; per-sample allocation not given. Sampling took place 63 days after the first vaccine or placebo injection. Germline CDR1 MDHEN, CDR2 SYDVKM. The CDR3 has 12 amino acids. V dropped 1 base and J dropped 7 bases, with 7 bases sitting between them. TCRdb's copy holds only in-frame clones and misses some; the assay was immunoSEQ multiplex PCR. The sample yields some 410,000 clones, approximately 90% seen once. This clone has a single count. Other DNA variants within this sample encode the same CDR3.

The sample in question was peripheral blood, obtained in a trial of Ad26.COV2.S vaccine versus placebo. The clonotype originates from a person aged 18-60 years who received the Ad26.COV2.S COVID-19 vaccine or a placebo. The chain employs TRBV28 and TRBJ1-1; D not resolved. This CDR3 reads CASSLSGSEAFF. DNA for the CDR3: TGTGCCAGCAGTTTATCGGGCAGTGAAGCTTTCTTT.